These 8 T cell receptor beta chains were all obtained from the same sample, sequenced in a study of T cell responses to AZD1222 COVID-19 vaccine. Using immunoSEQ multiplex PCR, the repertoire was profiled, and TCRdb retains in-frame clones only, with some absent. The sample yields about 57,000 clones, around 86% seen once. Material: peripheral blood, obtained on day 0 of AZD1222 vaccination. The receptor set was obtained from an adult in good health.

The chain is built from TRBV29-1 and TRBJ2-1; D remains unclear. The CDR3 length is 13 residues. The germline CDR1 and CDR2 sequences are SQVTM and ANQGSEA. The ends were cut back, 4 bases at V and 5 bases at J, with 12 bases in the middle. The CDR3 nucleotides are TGCAGCGTTGTTGTTACAGCAGACAATGAGCAGTTCTTC. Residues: CSVVVTADNEQFF.

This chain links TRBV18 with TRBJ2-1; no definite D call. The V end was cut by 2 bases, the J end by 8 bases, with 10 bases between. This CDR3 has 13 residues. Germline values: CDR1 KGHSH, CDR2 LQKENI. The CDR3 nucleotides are TGTGCCAGCTCACCATTAGAATCGGATGAGCAGTTCTTC. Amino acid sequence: CASSPLESDEQFF.

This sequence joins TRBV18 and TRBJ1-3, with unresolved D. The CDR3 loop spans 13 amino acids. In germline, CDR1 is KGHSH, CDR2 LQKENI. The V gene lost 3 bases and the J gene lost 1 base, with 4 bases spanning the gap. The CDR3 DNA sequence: TGTGCCAGCTCACCCGTGTCTGGAAACACCATATATTTT. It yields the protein CASSPVSGNTIYF. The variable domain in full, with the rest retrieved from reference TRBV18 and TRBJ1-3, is NAGVMQNPRHLVRRRGQEARLRCSPMKGHSHVYWYRQLPEEGLKFMVYLQKENIIDESGMPKERFSAEFPKEGPSILRIQQVVRGDSAAYFCASSPVSGNTIYFGEGSWLTVV.

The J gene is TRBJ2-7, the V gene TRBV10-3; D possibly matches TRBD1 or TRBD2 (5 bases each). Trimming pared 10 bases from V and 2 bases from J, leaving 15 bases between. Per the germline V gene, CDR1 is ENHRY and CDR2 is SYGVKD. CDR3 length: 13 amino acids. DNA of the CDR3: TGTGCCAGTCAGAGGGGCAGTACCTACGAGCAGTACTTC. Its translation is CASQRGSTYEQYF.

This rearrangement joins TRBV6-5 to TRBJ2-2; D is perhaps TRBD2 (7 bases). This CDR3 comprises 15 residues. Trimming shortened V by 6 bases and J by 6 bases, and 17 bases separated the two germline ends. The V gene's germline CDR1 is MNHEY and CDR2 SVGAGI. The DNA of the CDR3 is TGTGCCAGCAGACGTCAGGGGAGGGGACCCGGGGAGCTGTTTTTT. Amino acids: CASRRQGRGPGELFF.

The CDR3 reads CASTLNSGGRSFF. For the CDR3, the DNA is TGTGCCAGCACCTTAAACTCGGGGGGCAGGTCTTTCTTT. This rearrangement joins TRBV6-5 to TRBJ1-1; D perhaps matches TRBD1 (6 bases). V lost 7 bases to trimming and J lost 12 bases, with 21 bases between them. Germline lookup yields CDR1 MNHEY and CDR2 SVGAGI. This CDR3 spans 13 amino acids.

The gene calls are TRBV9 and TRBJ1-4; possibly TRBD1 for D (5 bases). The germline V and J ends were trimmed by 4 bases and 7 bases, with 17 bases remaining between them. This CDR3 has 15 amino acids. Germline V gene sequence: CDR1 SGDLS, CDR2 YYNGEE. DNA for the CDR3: TGTGCCAGCAGCCCCGGGGGGGGGATTTTTGAAAAACTGTTTTTT. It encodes CASSPGGGIFEKLFF.

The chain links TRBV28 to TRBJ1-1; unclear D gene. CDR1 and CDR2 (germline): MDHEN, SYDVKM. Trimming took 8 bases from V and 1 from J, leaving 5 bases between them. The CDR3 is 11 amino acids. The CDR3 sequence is CASVGNTEAFF. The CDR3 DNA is TGTGCCAGCGTTGGGAACACTGAAGCTTTCTTT.